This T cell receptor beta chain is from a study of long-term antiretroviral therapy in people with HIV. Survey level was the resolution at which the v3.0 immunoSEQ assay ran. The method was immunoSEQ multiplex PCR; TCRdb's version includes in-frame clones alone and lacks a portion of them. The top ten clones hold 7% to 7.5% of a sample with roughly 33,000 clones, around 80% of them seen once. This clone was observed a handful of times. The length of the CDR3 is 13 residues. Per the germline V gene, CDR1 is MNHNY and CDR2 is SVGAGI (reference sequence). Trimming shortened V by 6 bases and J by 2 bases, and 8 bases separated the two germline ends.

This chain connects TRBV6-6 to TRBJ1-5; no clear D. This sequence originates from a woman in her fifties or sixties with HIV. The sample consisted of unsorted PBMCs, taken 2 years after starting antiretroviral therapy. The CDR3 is CASSHGGNQPQHF. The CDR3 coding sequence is TGTGCCAGCAGCCATGGGGGCAATCAGCCCCAGCATTTT.